A selection of T cell receptor beta chains follows, all from one sample in a study of human T cells and chemical hapten exposure. MiXCR, run by TCRdb on the RACE reads, gives a single entry per CDR3 protein. The sample shows 100,000 to 150,000 distinct CDR3 sequences, around 8.3% of them seen only once. Sequencing used whole blood. The receptors originated from a male donor in good health. Some clones in this sample may be carry-over from other donors' samples. CDR3s include the opening cysteine and the closing phenylalanine or tryptophan. A D gene is named only where the DNA matches it firmly. Size is stated for part of the rows, as once, few or many counts, or as a class when the clone is expanded.

many TRBJ2-2 TRBV29-1 TRBD2 TGCAGCGTTGAGCAGCTAGCGGGAAAAACCGGGGAGCTGTTTTTT CSVEQLAGKTGELFF
NA TRBJ2-5 TRBV7-9 NA TGTGCCAGCAGCTTAGAAGTCCTCATCAGCATCCCAGAGACCCAGTACTTC CASSLEVLISIPETQYF
many TRBJ2-6 TRBV6-6 TRBD1 TGTGCCAGCAGTCCCGGGACAGGGATTCCTGGGGCCAACGTCCTGACTTTC CASSPGTGIPGANVLTF
many TRBJ1-4 TRBV6-6 NA TGTGCCAGCAGTTACTCGGCCGGCAATGAAAAACTGTTTTTT CASSYSAGNEKLFF
NA TRBJ2-1 TRBV7-9 NA TGTGCCAGCAGCTCCGCTGTACTATACAATGAGCAGTTCTTC CASSSAVLYNEQFF
NA TRBJ2-2 TRBV6-6 TRBD2 TGTGCCAGCACCCCCCTGGCTAGCGGGAGGACCGGGGAGCTGTTTTTT CASTPLASGRTGELFF
few TRBJ1-1 TRBV2 NA TGTGCCAGCAGTGAACTGGAGGCTCGCTACCTGATGAACACTGAAGCTTTCTTT CASSELEARYLMNTEAFF
few TRBJ2-7 TRBV5-8 NA TGTGCCAGCAGCTTCCAGGGAGGAGGCGAGCAGTACTTC CASSFQGGGEQYF
NA TRBJ1-5 TRBV5-1 NA TGCGCCAGCAGCTTGACAGGGAAAAATCAGCCCCAGCATTTT CASSLTGKNQPQHF
many TRBJ2-7 TRBV4-1 NA TGCGCCAGCAGCCAAGAGCAAGGGTTTTCCGCCTACGAGCAGTACTTC CASSQEQGFSAYEQYF
many TRBJ1-5 TRBV12-3/TRBV12-4 TRBD1 TGTGCCAGCAATCGACAGGGAGGTCAGCCCCAGCATTTT CASNRQGGQPQHF
many TRBJ1-1 TRBV18 NA TGTGCCAGCTCACAAGGGCAGAACACTGAAGCTTTCTTT CASSQGQNTEAFF
many TRBJ2-1 TRBV20-1 TRBD2 TGCAGTGCGACCGGGACTAGCGTGGCCAATGAGCAGTTCTTC CSATGTSVANEQFF